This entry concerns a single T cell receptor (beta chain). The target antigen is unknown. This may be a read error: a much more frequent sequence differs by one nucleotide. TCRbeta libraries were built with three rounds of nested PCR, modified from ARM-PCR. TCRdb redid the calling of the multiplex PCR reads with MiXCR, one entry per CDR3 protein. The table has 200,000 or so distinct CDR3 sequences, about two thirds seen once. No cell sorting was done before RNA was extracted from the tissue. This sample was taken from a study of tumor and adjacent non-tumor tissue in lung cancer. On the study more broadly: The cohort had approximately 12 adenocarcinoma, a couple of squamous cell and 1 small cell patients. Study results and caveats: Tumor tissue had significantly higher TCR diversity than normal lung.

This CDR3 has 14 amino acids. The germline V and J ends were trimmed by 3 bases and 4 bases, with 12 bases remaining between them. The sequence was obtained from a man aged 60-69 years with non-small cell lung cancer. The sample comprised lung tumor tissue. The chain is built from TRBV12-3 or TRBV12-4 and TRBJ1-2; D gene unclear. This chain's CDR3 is CASSFLGGSYGYTF. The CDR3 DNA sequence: TGTGCCAGCAGTTTTTTAGGAGGAAGCTATGGCTACACCTTC.